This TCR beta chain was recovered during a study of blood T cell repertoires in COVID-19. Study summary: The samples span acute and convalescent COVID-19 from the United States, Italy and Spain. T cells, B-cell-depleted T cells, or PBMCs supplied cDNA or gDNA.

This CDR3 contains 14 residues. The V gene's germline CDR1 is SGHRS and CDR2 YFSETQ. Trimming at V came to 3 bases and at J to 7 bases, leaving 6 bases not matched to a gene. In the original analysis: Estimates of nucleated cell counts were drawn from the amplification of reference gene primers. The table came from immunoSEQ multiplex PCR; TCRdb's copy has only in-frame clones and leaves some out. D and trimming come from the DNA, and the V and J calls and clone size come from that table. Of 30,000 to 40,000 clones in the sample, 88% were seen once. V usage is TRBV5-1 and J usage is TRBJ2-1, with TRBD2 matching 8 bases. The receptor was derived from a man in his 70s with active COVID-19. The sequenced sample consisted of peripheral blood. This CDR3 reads CASSWTSKPNEQFF. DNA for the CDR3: TGCGCCAGCAGCTGGACTAGCAAGCCTAATGAGCAGTTCTTC.